A single sample gave rise to the 5 T cell receptor beta chains below, sequenced in a study of control samples from healthy donors and cancer patients. Generated by immunoSEQ multiplex PCR, the TCRdb table keeps only in-frame clones and is missing some. This sample carries some 150,000 clones, 85% to 95% of them seen once, and the ten largest clones take roughly 13%. The material sequenced was blood. Source of these receptors: a man aged 35-49 years in good health.

The chain couples TRBV10-3 to TRBJ2-3; 9 bases line up with TRBD2. V lost 3 bases to trimming and J lost 2 bases; unmatched junction nucleotides: 9. Germline values: CDR1 ENHRY, CDR2 SYGVKD. This CDR3 comprises 17 residues. Here the CDR3 reads CAISDLWRGGYTDTQYF. CDR3 bases: TGTGCCATCAGTGATTTGTGGCGGGGGGGCTACACAGATACGCAGTATTTT.

The chain links TRBV18 to TRBJ1-3, with 10 bases identical to TRBD1. CDR3 size: 15 residues. The germline V gene encodes CDR1 KGHSH and CDR2 LQKENI. V lost 3 bases to trimming and J lost 4 bases; unmatched junction nucleotides: 3. CDR3 sequence: CASSPDRGLGNTIYF. The CDR3 nucleotides read TGTGCCAGCTCACCCGACAGGGGGCTCGGAAACACCATATATTTT.

V is TRBV7-2 and J is TRBJ1-5; 7 bases agree with TRBD1. Germline V CDR1 and CDR2: SGHTA, FQGNSA. CDR3 length: 15 residues. J lost 3 bases, V lost 3 bases, and 5 bases had no gene match. For the CDR3, the DNA is TGTGCCAGCAGCTTGGTGACAGGGAACAATCAGCCCCAGCATTTT. It is translated as CASSLVTGNNQPQHF.

CDR3 bases: TGTGCCAGCAGTCCGGACAGAGAAAATCAGCCCCAGCATTTT. This encodes CASSPDRENQPQHF. The chain recombines TRBV2 with TRBJ1-5; D is perhaps TRBD1 (6 bases). The germline V gene has CDR1 SNHLY and CDR2 FYNNEI. This CDR3 is built from 14 residues. V lost 5 bases, J lost 4 bases, and 12 bases lay in between.

The J gene is TRBJ2-3, the V gene TRBV24-1; 7 bases fit TRBD1. The CDR3 runs 16 residues. The V gene's germline CDR1 is KGHDR and CDR2 SFDVKD. Trimming cost V 4 bases and J 0 bases; bases outside gene matches: 6. The CDR3 loop reads CATSDRTGVSTDTQYF. The CDR3 nucleotides are TGTGCCACCAGTGACCGAACAGGGGTCAGCACAGATACGCAGTATTTT.